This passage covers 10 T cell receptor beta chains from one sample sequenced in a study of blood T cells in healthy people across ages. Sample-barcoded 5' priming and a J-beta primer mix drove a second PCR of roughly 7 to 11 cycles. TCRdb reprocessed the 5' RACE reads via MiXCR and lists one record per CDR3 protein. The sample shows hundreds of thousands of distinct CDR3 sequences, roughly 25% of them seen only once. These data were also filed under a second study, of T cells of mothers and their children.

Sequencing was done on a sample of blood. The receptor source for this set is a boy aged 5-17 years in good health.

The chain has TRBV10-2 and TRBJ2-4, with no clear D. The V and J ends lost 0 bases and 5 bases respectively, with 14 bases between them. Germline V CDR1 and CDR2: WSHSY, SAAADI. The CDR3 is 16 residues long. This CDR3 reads CASSESIGGSENIQYF. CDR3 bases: TGCGCCAGCAGTGAGTCGATTGGCGGATCGGAAAACATTCAGTACTTC.

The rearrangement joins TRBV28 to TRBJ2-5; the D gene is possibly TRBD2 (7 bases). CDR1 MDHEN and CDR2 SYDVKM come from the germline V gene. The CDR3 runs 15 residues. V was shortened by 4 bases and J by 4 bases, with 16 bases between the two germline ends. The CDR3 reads CASSWQDGGAETQYF. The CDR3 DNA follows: TGTGCCAGCAGTTGGCAGGATGGGGGGGCAGAGACCCAGTACTTC.

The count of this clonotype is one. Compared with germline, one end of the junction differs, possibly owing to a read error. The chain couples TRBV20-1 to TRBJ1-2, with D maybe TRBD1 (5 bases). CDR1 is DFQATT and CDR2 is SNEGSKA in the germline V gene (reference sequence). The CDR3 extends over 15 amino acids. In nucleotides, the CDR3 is TGCAGTGCTAGAGAATGGGGACCGATTAACTATGACTACACCTTC. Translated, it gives CSAREWGPINYDYTF.

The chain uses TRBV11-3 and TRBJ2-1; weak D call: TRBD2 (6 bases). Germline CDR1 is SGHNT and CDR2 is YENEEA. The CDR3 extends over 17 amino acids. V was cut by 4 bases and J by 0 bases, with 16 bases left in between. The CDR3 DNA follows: TGTGCCAGCAGCTCCTCTCAGACTAGGGCCTCCTACAATGAGCAGTTCTTC. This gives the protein CASSSSQTRASYNEQFF.

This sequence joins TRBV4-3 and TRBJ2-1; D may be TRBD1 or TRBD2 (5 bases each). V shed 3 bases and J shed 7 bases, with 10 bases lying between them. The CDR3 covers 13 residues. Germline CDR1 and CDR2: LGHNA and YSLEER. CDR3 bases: TGCGCCAGCAGCCAGGGGACGGGTAATGAGCAGTTCTTC. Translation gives CASSQGTGNEQFF.

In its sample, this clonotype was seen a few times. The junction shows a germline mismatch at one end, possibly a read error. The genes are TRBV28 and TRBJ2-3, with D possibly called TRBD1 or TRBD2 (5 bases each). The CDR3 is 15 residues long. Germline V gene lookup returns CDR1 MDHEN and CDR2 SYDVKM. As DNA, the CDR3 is TGTGCCAGCAGTTTTTCCGGCCCGGGGCCAGATACGCAGTGTTTT. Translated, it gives CASSFSGPGPDTQCF.

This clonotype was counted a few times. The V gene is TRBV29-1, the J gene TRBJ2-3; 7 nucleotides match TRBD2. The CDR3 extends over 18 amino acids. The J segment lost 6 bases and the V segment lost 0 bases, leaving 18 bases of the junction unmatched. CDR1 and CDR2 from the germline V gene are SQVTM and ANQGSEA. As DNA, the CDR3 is TGCAGCGTTGAAGATCACCCGCGAGGGAGGGCCGTACATGATACGCAGTATTTT. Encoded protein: CSVEDHPRGRAVHDTQYF.

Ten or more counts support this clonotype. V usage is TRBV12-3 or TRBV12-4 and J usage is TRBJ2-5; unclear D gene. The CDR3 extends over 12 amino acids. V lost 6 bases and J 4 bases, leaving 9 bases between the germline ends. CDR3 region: CASSLFGETQYF. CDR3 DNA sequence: TGTGCCAGCAGCTTGTTCGGAGAGACCCAGTACTTC.

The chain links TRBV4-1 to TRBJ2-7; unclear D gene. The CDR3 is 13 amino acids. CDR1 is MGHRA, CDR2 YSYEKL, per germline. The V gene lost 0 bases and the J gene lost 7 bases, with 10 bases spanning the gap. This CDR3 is CASSQDPASEQYF. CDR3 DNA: TGCGCCAGCAGCCAAGATCCGGCATCTGAGCAGTACTTC.

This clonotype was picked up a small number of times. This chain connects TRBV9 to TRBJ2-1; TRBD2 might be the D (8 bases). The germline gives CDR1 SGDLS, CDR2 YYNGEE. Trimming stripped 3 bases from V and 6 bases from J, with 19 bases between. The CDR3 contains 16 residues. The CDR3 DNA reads TGTGCCAGCAGCGGTGGAGGGACAGCGGGGGTCAATGAGCAGTTCTTC. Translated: CASSGGGTAGVNEQFF.